The sample holds many counts of the clone carrying this T cell receptor beta chain. Its antigen is undetermined. With each sample, at least 5 micrograms of total RNA were extracted. PCR was performed a second time for 7 to 11 cycles using a sample-barcoded 5' primer and a J-beta primer mix. Every cDNA was tagged by a template-switch adaptor with 12 random nucleotides. Using its own MiXCR run on the 5' RACE reads, TCRdb lists one record per CDR3 protein. In the table there are around 790,000 distinct CDR3 sequences, approximately 44% of which are singletons. This record comes from a study of blood T cells in healthy people across ages. For the study at large: Per two T cells, about one barcoded beta molecule was captured through template switching. Study results and caveats: Considered underestimates were the diversity estimates obtained from one million T cells.

The CDR3 spans 15 residues. The germline CDR1 and CDR2 sequences are SGHDT and YYEEEE. Trimming shortened V by 5 bases and J by 3 bases, and 15 bases separated the two germline ends. The rearrangement joins TRBV5-6 to TRBJ2-1, with D possibly matching TRBD2 (7 bases). The receptor was derived from a man in his fifties or sixties in good health. The sample comprised blood. The CDR3 bases are TGTGCCAGCAGTCCCCGGGGGGCCGTCTACAATGAGCAGTTCTTC. This codes for CASSPRGAVYNEQFF.